These T cell receptor beta chains were read from a single sample in a study of regulatory T cells in long-lasting Graves disease. TCRdb re-called the multiplex PCR reads with MiXCR, one entry per CDR3 protein. The sample contains about 470,000 distinct CDR3 sequences, 20% to 25% of which appear only once. Sequencing was performed on peripheral blood mononuclear cells (PBMCs), taken when the disease was refractory, from a patient treated with antithyroid drugs. The receptors here all came from a female donor with Graves disease. Each CDR3 is given with its conserved first and last residue. A D gene is named only where the DNA matches it firmly. Some rows mark clone size as missing; the rest say once, few, many or name a class of expanded clone.

clone size: -; V gene: TRBV7-6; D gene: -; J gene: TRBJ2-7; CDR3 protein: CASSLAGGFGNEQYF; CDR3 DNA: TGTGCCAGCAGCTTAGCAGGCGGTTTTGGGAACGAGCAGTACTTC
clone size: -; V gene: TRBV12-3/TRBV12-4; D gene: -; J gene: TRBJ2-7; CDR3 protein: CASSDHGPGEQYF; CDR3 DNA: TGTGCCAGCAGTGATCACGGGCCAGGGGAGCAGTACTTC
clone size: many; V gene: TRBV2; D gene: TRBD1; J gene: TRBJ1-6; CDR3 protein: CASTAGGSYNSPLHF; CDR3 DNA: TGTGCCAGTACTGCAGGGGGCTCCTATAATTCACCCCTCCACTTT
clone size: many; V gene: TRBV19; D gene: TRBD2; J gene: TRBJ2-5; CDR3 protein: CASSIGVAGGSETQYF; CDR3 DNA: TGTGCCAGTAGTATAGGGGTAGCGGGAGGCTCGGAGACCCAGTACTTC
clone size: many; V gene: TRBV6-2/TRBV6-3; D gene: -; J gene: TRBJ1-1; CDR3 protein: CASNLDLGTEAFF; CDR3 DNA: TGTGCCAGCAACCTGGACCTTGGCACTGAAGCTTTCTTT
clone size: few; V gene: TRBV5-4; D gene: TRBD1; J gene: TRBJ1-4; CDR3 protein: CASSSRQGREKLFF; CDR3 DNA: TGTGCCAGCAGCTCCAGACAGGGCCGGGAAAAACTGTTTTTT
clone size: -; V gene: TRBV11-2; D gene: -; J gene: TRBJ2-5; CDR3 protein: CASSKGLLVTQYF; CDR3 DNA: TGTGCCAGCAGCAAGGGACTTTTAGTGACCCAGTACTTC
clone size: -; V gene: TRBV4-1; D gene: -; J gene: TRBJ2-7; CDR3 protein: CASKGGRGAHEQYF; CDR3 DNA: TGCGCCAGCAAGGGGGGCCGGGGTGCCCACGAGCAGTACTTC
clone size: few; V gene: TRBV18; D gene: -; J gene: TRBJ2-5; CDR3 protein: CASSPFEGQQETQYF; CDR3 DNA: TGTGCCAGCTCACCATTTGAGGGGCAACAAGAGACCCAGTACTTC
clone size: many; V gene: TRBV20-1; D gene: TRBD1; J gene: TRBJ2-5; CDR3 protein: CSVGTGDLETQYF; CDR3 DNA: TGCAGTGTCGGGACAGGGGATTTAGAGACCCAGTACTTC
clone size: -; V gene: TRBV28; D gene: -; J gene: TRBJ1-1; CDR3 protein: CASSLWSAGNTEAFF; CDR3 DNA: TGTGCCAGCAGCCTCTGGTCCGCCGGGAACACTGAAGCTTTCTTT
clone size: many; V gene: TRBV29-1; D gene: TRBD1; J gene: TRBJ2-5; CDR3 protein: CSVTGTGMETQYF; CDR3 DNA: TGCAGCGTGACCGGGACAGGAATGGAGACCCAGTACTTC
clone size: many; V gene: TRBV11-2; D gene: -; J gene: TRBJ2-2; CDR3 protein: CASSSGRGGELFF; CDR3 DNA: TGTGCCAGCAGCTCCGGCAGGGGTGGGGAGCTGTTTTTT